The 3 T cell receptor beta chains in this list originate from one sample, sequenced in a study of blood T cell repertoires in COVID-19. Some clones are missing from TCRdb's copy, which holds only in-frame ones; the method was immunoSEQ multiplex PCR. The sample holds about 270,000 clones, 84% seen once. The sequenced material came from peripheral blood. Source of these receptors: a human donor with COVID-19, enrolled during active disease. The donor label of this sample is uncertain.

Written as DNA, the CDR3 is TGTGCCAGCAGCTTACTTAGAAATCAGCCCCAGCATTTT. Protein: CASSLLRNQPQHF. The chain is built from TRBV7-3 and TRBJ1-5; D not resolved. In germline, CDR1 is SGHTA, CDR2 FQGTGA. The V end lost 2 bases, the J end lost 4 bases, and 6 bases lay between the germline ends. The CDR3 is made up of 13 amino acids.

The rearrangement links TRBV5-1 to TRBJ2-1; 10 bases align to TRBD2. Germline V gene lookup returns CDR1 SGHRS and CDR2 YFSETQ. V was clipped by 4 bases and J by 7 bases; unmatched bases: 11. The CDR3 totals 16 residues. CDR3 region: CASSLFLAGAGNEQFF. DNA for the CDR3: TGCGCCAGCAGCCTCTTCCTAGCGGGAGCGGGGAATGAGCAGTTCTTC.

The chain combines TRBV9 with TRBJ2-2; 7 bases match TRBD2. The CDR3 is made up of 15 amino acids. V lost 4 bases, J lost 5 bases, and 8 bases stayed unmatched. Germline values: CDR1 SGDLS, CDR2 YYNGEE. CDR3 DNA sequence: TGTGCCAGCAGCTGGGCGGGAGAGGGAACCGGGGAGCTGTTTTTT. It translates to CASSWAGEGTGELFF.